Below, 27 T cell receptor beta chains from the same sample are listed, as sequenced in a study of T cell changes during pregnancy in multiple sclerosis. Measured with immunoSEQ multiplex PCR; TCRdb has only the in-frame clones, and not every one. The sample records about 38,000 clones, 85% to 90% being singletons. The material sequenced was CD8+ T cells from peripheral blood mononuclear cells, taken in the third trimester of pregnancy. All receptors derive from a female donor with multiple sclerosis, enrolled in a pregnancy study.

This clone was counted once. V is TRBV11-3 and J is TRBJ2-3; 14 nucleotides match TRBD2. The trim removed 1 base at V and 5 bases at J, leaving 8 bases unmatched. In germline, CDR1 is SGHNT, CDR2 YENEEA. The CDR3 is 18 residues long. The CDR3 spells CASSLGWTSGGSIDTQYF. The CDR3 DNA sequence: TGTGCCAGCAGCTTAGGGTGGACTAGCGGGGGGTCCATAGATACGCAGTATTTT.

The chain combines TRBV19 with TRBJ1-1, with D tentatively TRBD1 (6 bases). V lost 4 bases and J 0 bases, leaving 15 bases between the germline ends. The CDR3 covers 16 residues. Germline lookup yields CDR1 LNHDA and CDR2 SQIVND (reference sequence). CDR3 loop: CASSTPQTGLNTEAFF. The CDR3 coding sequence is TGTGCCAGTAGTACCCCCCAGACAGGACTGAACACTGAAGCTTTCTTT.

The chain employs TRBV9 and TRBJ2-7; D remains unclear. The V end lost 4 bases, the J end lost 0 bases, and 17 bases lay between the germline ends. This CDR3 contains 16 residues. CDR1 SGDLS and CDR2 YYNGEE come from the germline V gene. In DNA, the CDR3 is TGTGCCAGCAGCCACAACCCCGCCGATGCCTCCTACGAGCAGTACTTC. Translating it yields CASSHNPADASYEQYF.

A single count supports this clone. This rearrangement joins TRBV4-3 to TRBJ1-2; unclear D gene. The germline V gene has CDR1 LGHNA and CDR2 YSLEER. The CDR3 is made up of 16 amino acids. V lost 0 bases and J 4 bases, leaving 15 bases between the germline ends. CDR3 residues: CASSQEVNSYRYGYTF. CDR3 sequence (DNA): TGCGCCAGCAGCCAAGAAGTGAACAGTTATCGCTATGGCTACACCTTC.

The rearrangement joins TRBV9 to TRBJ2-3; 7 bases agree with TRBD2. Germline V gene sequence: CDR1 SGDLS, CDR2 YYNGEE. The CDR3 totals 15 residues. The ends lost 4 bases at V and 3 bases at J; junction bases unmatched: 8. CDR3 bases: TGTGCCAGCAGCCCCCAACCGGGGGGAACAGATACGCAGTATTTT. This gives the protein CASSPQPGGTDTQYF.

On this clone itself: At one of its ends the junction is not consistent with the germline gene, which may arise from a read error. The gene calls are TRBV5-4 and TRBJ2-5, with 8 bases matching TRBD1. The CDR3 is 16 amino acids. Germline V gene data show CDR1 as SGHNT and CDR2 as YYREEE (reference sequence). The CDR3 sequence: CASSRSVPGGGKTQYF. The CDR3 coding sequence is TGTGCAAGCAGCAGAAGTGTACCAGGGGGCGGAAAGACCCAGTACTTC. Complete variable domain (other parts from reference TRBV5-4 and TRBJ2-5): ETGVTQSPTHLIKTRGQQVTLRCSSQSGHNTVSWYQQALGQGPQFIFQYYREEENGRGNFPPRFSGLQFPNYSSELNVNALELDDSALYLCASSRSVPGGGKTQYFGPGTRLLVL.

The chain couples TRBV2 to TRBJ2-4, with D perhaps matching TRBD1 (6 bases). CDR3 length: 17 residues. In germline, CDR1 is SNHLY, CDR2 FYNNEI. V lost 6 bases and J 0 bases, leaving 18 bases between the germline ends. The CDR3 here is CASSRESQGIAKNIQYF. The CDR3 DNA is TGTGCCAGCAGCCGCGAATCACAGGGAATAGCCAAAAACATTCAGTACTTC.

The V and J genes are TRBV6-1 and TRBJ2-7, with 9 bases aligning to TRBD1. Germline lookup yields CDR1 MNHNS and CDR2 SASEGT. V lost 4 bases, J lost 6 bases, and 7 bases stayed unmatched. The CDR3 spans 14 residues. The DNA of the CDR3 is TGTGCCAGCAGTGCTCGGGACAGGGTAGGCGAGCAGTACTTC. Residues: CASSARDRVGEQYF.

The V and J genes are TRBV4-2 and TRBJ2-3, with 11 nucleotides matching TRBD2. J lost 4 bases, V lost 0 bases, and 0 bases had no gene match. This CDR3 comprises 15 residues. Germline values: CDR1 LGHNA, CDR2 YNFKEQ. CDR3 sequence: CASSQDSGGADTQYF. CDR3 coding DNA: TGTGCCAGCAGCCAAGATAGCGGGGGGGCAGATACGCAGTATTTT.

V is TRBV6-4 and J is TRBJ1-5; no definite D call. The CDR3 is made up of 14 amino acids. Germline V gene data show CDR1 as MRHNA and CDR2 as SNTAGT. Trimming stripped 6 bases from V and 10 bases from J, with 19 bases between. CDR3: CASSAHFHFEPQHF. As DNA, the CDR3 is TGTGCCAGCAGCGCCCACTTCCACTTTGAACCCCAGCATTTT.

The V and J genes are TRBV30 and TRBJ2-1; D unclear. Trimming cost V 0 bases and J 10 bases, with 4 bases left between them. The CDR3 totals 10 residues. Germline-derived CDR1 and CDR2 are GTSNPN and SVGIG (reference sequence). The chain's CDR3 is CAWSVQEQFF. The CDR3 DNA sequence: TGTGCCTGGAGTGTTCAAGAGCAGTTCTTC.

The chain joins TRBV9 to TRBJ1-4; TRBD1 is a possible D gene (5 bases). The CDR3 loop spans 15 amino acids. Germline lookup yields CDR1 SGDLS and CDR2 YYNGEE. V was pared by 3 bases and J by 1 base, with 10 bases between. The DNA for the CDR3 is TGTGCCAGCAGCGCCGGGGGGGAAACTAATGAAAAACTGTTTTTT. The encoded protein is CASSAGGETNEKLFF.

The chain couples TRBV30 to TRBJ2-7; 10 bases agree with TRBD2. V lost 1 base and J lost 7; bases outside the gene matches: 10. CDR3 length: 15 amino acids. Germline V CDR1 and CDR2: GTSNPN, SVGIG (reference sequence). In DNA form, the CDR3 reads TGTGCCTGGAGTGCGAGAGGACTAGCGGAGGAGGAGCAGTACTTC. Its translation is CAWSARGLAEEEQYF.

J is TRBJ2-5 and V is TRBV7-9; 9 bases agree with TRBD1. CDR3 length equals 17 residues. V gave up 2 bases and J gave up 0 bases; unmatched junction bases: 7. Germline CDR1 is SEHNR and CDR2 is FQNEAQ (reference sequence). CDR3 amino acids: CASSLPKDRGNQETQYF. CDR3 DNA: TGTGCCAGCAGCTTACCTAAGGACAGGGGAAACCAAGAGACCCAGTACTTC. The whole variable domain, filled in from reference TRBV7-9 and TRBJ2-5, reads DTGVSQNPRHKITKRGQNVTFRCDPISEHNRLYWYRQTLGQGPEFLTYFQNEAQLEKSRLLSDRFSAERPKGSFSTLEIQRTEQGDSAMYLCASSLPKDRGNQETQYFGPGTRLLVL.

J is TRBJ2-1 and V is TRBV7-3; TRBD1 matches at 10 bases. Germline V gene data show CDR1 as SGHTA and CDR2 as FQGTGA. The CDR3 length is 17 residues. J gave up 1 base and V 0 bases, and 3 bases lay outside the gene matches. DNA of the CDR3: TGTGCCAGCAGCTTAACGTTGGGACAGGGGTCCTACAATGAGCAGTTCTTC. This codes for CASSLTLGQGSYNEQFF.

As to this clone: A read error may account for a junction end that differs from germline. Written as DNA, the CDR3 is TGTGCCAGCAGGGAAGGTCCCCAGGGCCCCTACGAGCAGTACTTC. This sequence encodes CASREGPQGPYEQYF. The V call is TRBV6-1, the J call TRBJ2-7; D may be TRBD1 (5 bases). The CDR3 runs to 15 residues. The V gene's germline CDR1 is MNHNS and CDR2 SASEGT.

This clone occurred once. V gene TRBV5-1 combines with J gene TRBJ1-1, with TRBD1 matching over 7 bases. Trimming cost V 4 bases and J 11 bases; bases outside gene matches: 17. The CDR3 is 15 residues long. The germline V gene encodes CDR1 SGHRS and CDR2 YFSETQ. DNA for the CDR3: TGCGCCAGCAGCCAGGGGGATGGGGATGTTGGGGAGGCTTTCTTT. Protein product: CASSQGDGDVGEAFF.

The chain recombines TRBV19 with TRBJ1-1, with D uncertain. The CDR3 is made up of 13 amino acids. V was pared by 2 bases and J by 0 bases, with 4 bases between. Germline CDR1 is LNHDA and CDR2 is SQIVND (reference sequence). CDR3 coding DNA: TGTGCCAGTAGTATATCAATGAACACTGAAGCTTTCTTT. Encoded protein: CASSISMNTEAFF.

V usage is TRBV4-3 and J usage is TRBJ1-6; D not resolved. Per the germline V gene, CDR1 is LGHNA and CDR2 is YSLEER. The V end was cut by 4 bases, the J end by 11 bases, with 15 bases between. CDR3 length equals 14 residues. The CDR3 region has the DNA TGCGCCAGCAGCCCCCGTTTGTCGAGTGCACCCCTCCACTTT. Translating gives CASSPRLSSAPLHF.

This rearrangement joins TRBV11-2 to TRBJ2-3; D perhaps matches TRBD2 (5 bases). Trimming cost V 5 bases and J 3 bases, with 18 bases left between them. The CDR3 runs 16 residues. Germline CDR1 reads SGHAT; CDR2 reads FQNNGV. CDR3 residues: CASSPPPGFVTDTQYF. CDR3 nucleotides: TGTGCCAGCAGCCCACCCCCGGGATTCGTGACAGATACGCAGTATTTT.

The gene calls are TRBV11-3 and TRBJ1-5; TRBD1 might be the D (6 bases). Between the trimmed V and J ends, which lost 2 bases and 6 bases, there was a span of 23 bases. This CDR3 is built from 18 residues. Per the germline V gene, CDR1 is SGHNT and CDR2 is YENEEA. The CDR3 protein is CASSLHSVLTGGGQPQHF. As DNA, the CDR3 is TGTGCCAGCAGCTTACACTCCGTACTGACAGGAGGCGGTCAGCCCCAGCATTTT.

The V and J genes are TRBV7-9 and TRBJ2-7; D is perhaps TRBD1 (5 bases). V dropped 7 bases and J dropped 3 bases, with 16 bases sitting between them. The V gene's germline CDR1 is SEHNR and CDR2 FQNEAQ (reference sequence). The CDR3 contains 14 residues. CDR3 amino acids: CASNSPGMLYEQYF. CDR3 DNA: TGTGCCAGCAACTCCCCAGGGATGCTCTACGAGCAGTACTTC.

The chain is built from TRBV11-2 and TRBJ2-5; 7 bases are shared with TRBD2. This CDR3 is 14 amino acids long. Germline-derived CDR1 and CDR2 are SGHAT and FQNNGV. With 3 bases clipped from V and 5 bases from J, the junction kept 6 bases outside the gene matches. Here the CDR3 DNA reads TGTGCCAGCAGCTTGACAGCGGGGTCGGAGACCCAGTACTTC. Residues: CASSLTAGSETQYF.

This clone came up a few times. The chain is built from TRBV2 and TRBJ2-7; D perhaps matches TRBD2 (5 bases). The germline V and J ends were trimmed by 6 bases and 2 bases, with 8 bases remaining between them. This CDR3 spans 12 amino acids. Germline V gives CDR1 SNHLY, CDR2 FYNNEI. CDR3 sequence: CASRDWTYEQYF. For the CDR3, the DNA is TGTGCCAGCAGGGACTGGACCTACGAGCAGTACTTC.

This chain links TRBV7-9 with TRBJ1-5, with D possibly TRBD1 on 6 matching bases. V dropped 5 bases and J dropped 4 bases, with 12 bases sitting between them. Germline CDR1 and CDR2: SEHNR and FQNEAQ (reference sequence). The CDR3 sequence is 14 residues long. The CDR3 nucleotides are TGTGCCAGCAGCCCCGGACAGAAGAATCAGCCCCAGCATTTT. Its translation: CASSPGQKNQPQHF.

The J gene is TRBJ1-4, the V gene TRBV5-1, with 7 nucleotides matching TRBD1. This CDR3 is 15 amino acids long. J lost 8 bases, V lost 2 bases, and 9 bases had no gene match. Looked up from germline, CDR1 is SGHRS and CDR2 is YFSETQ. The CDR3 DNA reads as TGCGCCAGCAGCTTCCGGGACAGCAGATTGGAAAAACTGTTTTTT. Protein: CASSFRDSRLEKLFF.

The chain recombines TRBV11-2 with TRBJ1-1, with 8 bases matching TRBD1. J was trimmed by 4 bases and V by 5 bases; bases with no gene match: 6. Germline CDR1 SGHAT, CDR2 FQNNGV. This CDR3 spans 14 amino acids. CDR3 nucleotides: TGTGCCAGCAGCCCCAGGGGGCTGGTCACTGAAGCTTTCTTT. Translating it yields CASSPRGLVTEAFF.